This TCR beta chain was captured by sequencing in a study of cytomegalovirus exposure and HLA in healthy donors. Study-level results: Association with HLA alleles at 0.05 false discovery rate was found for around 15,000 TCR beta sequences in a later analysis. TCR beta V- and J-gene trimming was later associated with a missense DCLRE1C variant. Common viral pathogens seemed, in a later analysis, to connect with several of the most significant clusters.

PCR employed 60 Vbeta and 13 Jbeta primers. The assay was immunoSEQ multiplex PCR, and TCRdb's table has in-frame clones only and misses some. The repertoire holds some 130,000 clones, with under 85% as singletons. Notes on this clone: What it binds is not known.

Germline values: CDR1 SGHRS, CDR2 YFSETQ. The CDR3 is 19 residues long. V gave up 0 bases and J gave up 2 bases; unmatched junction bases: 14. The chain is built from TRBV5-1 and TRBJ2-5; 9 positions agree with TRBD2. This sequence was found in a male donor in good health and CMV-seropositive. Sequencing input: PBMCs. CDR3 in DNA: TGCGCCAGCAGCTTGGGGGCCTTCCGCTTAGCGGGAGTGCAAGAGACCCAGTACTTC. It encodes CASSLGAFRLAGVQETQYF.